This T cell receptor (beta chain) was retrieved from a study of T cell responses to AZD1222 COVID-19 vaccine. Regarding the study as a whole: Mapped onto spike, vaccine-associated CD4 TCRs spanned it and were dominant at 160-218 and 743-854.

Between the trimmed V and J ends, which lost 4 bases and 1 base, there was a span of 11 bases. The germline gives CDR1 KGHSH, CDR2 LQKENI. The CDR3 has 15 residues. The protocol was immunoSEQ multiplex PCR, while the TCRdb copy is restricted to in-frame clones and leaves out a portion. This table has roughly 140,000 clones, approximately 90% appearing once. For this clone: As yet, its antigen is unknown.

V usage is TRBV18 and J usage is TRBJ1-5, with D possibly matching TRBD1 (6 bases). The sequencing used peripheral blood, collected 28 days after the second AZD1222 dose. The receptor comes from an adult who received the AZD1222 COVID-19 vaccine. The CDR3 loop is CASSRRQESNQPQHF. CDR3 bases: TGTGCCAGCTCACGAAGACAGGAGAGCAATCAGCCCCAGCATTTT. Together with reference TRBV18 and TRBJ1-5, the CDR3 gives the full variable domain: NAGVMQNPRHLVRRRGQEARLRCSPMKGHSHVYWYRQLPEEGLKFMVYLQKENIIDESGMPKERFSAEFPKEGPSILRIQQVVRGDSAAYFCASSRRQESNQPQHFGDGTRLSIL.